This T cell receptor beta chain is drawn from a study of blood T cell repertoires in COVID-19 (TCRdb year 2020). The study in broad terms: The collaborator samples originated in the United States, Italy and Spain and spanned the acute and convalescent phases of COVID-19. The prospective study material was composed of cDNA or gDNA derived from T cells, B-cell-depleted T cells, or PBMCs. The samples were drawn from two sources: the first 160 participants of the ongoing ImmuneRACE study, and some 1,300 subjects contributed by 6 global collaborators. Where available, HLA class I and class II types were taken from metadata supplied by the sample provider and were not determined by assay-based typing. Deeply sampled blood TCRbeta repertoires from subjects exposed to, actively infected with, or recovered from COVID-19 were included in the dataset. Sample metadata almost always included a de-identified subject ID, COVID-19 status, age in years and sex. A freely available public database, intended as a resource for researchers studying the immune response to SARS-CoV-2, is where the repertoires were released. Here is what the overall study found, with its caveats: The amount of clinical and demographic metadata varied by source and participant and was provided uncurated.

Whole blood was collected in K2EDTA tubes by collaborating institutions according to the institutions' own protocols. For TCRbeta analysis, collaborators shipped samples in one of three forms: frozen whole blood, isolated PBMCs, or DNA extracted from either of those sample types. The immunoSEQ Assay, a bias-controlled multiplex PCR, was used to amplify TCRbeta CDR3 regions from genomic DNA. In the source study's methods: Within the assay, amplification of reference gene primers was used to estimate how many nucleated cells each sample contained. To quantify the absolute abundance of each unique TCRbeta CDR3 rearrangement, sequence reads were collapsed and filtered. Productive Simpson clonality was computed per sample as the square root of Simpson's diversity index over productive rearrangements. Entries here come from immuneACCESS through TCRdb and include only in-frame sequences with V and J called. Some clones fail to appear in such tables; in the studies checked, an unresolved V gene covers under half of the shortfall, and the cause of the remainder is unknown. D and trimming were read from the DNA, whereas the V and J calls and clone size are those reported in that table. In this sample the table shows 52,000 or so clones, roughly 80% of which occur a single time. The top ten hold roughly 5.8% of the sample.

Its CDR3 holds 17 amino acids, cysteine through phenylalanine. Only the CDR3 region is kept as DNA, spanning 51 bases read in frame from base 1. CDR1 and CDR2 were assigned from the germline V gene (reference sequence) as MNHEY and SMNVEV. Unmatched junction bases come to 10, with V trimmed by 5 bases and J by 1 base. Regarding this clone: No antigen is known for it. No base qualities exist here, and no much larger clone lies one base off it.

Sequencing was carried out using peripheral blood. Recombination connected TRBV27 to TRBJ1-1; the central 10 bases match TRBD1. The TCR originated in a human donor in a cohort sampled during active or convalescent COVID-19. DNA sequence: TGTGCCAGCAGTACGAGGACAGGGGGATTAGGGAACACTGAAGCTTTCTTT. Translated, this gives CASSTRTGGLGNTEAFF.